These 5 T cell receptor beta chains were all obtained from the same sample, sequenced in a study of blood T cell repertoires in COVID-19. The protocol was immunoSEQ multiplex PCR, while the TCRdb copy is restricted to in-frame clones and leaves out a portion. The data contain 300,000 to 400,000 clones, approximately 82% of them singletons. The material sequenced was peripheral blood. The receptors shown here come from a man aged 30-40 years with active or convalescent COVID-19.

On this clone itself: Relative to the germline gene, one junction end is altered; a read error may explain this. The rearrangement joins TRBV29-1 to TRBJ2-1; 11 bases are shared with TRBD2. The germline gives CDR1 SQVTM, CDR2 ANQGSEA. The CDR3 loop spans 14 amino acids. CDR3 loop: CSFEGLADNNEQFF. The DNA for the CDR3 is TGCAGCTTTGAGGGACTAGCGGATAACAATGAGCAGTTCTTC.

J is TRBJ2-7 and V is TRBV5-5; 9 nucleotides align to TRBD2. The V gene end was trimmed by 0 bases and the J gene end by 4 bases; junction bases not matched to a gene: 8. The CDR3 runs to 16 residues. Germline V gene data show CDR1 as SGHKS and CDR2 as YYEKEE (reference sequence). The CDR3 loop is CASSLVIGTSTYEQYF. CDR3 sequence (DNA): TGTGCCAGCAGCTTGGTTATAGGGACTAGCACTTACGAGCAGTACTTC.

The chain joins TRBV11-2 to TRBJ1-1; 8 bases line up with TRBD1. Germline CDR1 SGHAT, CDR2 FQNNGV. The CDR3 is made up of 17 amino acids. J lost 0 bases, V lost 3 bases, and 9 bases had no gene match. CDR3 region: CASSFNTGGQMNTEAFF. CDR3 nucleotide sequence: TGTGCCAGCAGCTTCAACACAGGGGGGCAGATGAACACTGAAGCTTTCTTT.

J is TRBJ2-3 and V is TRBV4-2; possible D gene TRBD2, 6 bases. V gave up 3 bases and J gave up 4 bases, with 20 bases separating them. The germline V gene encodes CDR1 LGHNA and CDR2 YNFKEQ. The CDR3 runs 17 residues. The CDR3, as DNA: TGTGCCAGCAGCCATCCGGGGGTGGAGGCCCTCCCAGATACGCAGTATTTT. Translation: CASSHPGVEALPDTQYF.

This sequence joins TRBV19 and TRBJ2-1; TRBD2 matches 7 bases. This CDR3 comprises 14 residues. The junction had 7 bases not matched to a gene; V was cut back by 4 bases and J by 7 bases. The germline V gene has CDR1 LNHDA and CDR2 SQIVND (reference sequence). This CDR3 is CASSTSGPRNEQFF. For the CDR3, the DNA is TGTGCCAGTAGTACTAGCGGTCCGAGGAATGAGCAGTTCTTC.